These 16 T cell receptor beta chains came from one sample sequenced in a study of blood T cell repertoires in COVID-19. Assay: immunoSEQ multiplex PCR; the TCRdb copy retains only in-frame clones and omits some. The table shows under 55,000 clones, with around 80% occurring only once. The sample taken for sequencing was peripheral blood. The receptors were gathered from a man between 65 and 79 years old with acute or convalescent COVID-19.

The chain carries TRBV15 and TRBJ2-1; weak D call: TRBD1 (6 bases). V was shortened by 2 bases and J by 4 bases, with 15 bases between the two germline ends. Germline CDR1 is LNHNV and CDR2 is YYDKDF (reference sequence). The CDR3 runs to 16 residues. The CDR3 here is CATSRYTVGAYNEQFF. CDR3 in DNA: TGTGCCACCAGCAGATACACGGTGGGGGCTTACAATGAGCAGTTCTTC.

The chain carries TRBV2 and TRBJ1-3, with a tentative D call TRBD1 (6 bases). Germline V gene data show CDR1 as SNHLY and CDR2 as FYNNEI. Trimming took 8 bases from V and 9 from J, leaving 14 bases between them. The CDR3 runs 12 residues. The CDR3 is CASSGQLATIYF. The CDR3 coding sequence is TGTGCCAGCTCCGGACAGTTGGCCACCATATATTTT.

CDR3 sequence reads: CASSMQGTFGNTIYF. The CDR3 coding sequence is TGTGCCAGTAGTATGCAGGGGACGTTTGGAAACACCATATATTTT. The chain combines TRBV19 with TRBJ1-3; a weak D match, TRBD1 (6 bases). Trimming shortened V by 3 bases and J by 3 bases, and 12 bases separated the two germline ends. The CDR3 is made up of 15 amino acids. Germline lookup yields CDR1 LNHDA and CDR2 SQIVND (reference sequence).

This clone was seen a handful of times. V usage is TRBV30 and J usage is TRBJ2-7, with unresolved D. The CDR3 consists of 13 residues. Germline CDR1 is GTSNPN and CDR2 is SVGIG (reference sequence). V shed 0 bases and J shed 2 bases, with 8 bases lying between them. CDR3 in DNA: TGTGCCTGGAGTGTAAATAGAGCCTACGAGCAGTACTTC. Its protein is CAWSVNRAYEQYF.

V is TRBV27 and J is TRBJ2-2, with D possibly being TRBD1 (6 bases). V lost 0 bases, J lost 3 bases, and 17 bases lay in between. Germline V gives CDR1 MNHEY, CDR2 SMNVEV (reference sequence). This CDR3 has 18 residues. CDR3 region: CASSLSPGHQPDTGELFF. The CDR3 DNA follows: TGTGCCAGCAGTTTATCTCCGGGACACCAACCGGACACCGGGGAGCTGTTTTTT.

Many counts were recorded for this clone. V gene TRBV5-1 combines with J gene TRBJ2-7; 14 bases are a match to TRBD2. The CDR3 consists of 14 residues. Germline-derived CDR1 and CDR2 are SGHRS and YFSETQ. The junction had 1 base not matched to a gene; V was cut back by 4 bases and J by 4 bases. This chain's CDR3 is CASSRTSGRYEQYF. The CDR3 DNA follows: TGCGCCAGCAGCCGGACTAGCGGGAGGTACGAGCAGTACTTC.

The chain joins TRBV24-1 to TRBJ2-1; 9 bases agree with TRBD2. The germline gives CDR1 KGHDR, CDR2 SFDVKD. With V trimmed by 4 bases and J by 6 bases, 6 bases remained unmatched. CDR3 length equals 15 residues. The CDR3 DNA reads TGTGCCACCAGTGACCCCTCGGGACTAGCCAATGAGCAGTTCTTC. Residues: CATSDPSGLANEQFF.

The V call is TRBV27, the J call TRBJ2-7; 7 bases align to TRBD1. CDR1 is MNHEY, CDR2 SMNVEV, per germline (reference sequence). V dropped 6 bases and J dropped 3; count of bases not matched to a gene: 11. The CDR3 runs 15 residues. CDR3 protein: CASRTATGVYYEQYF. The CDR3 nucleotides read TGTGCCAGCAGAACAGCAACAGGGGTTTACTACGAGCAGTACTTC.

The CDR3 here is CAWGGGPDTQYF. Here the CDR3 DNA reads TGTGCCTGGGGAGGGGGGCCTGATACGCAGTATTTT. The rearrangement uses TRBV30 and TRBJ2-3; D assignment may be TRBD1 or TRBD2 (6 bases each). This CDR3 is built from 12 residues. V was pared by 5 bases and J by 6 bases, with 12 bases between. CDR1 GTSNPN and CDR2 SVGIG come from the germline V gene (reference sequence).

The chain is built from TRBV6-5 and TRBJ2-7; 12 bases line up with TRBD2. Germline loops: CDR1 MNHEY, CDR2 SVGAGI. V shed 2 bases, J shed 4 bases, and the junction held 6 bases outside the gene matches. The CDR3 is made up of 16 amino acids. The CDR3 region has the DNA TGTGCCAGCAGTTACGGAAGACTAGCGGGGGTATACGAGCAGTACTTC. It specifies CASSYGRLAGVYEQYF.

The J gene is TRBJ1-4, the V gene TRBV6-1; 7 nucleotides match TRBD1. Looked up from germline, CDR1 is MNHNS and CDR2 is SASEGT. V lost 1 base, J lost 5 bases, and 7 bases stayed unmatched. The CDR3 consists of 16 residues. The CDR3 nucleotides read TGTGCCAGCAGTGAAGGGCCCGGGACAGTGAATGAAAAACTGTTTTTT. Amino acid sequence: CASSEGPGTVNEKLFF.

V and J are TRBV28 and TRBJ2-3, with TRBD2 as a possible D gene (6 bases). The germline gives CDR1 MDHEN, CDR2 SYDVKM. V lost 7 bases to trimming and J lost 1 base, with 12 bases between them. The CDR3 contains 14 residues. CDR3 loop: CASKVAEGTDTQYF. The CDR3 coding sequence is TGTGCCAGCAAGGTAGCGGAAGGCACAGATACGCAGTATTTT.

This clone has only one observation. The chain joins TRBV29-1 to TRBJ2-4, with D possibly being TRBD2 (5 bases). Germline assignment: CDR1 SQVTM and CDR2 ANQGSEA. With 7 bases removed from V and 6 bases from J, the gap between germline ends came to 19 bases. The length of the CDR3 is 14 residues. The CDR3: CSGGLPGPLNIQYF. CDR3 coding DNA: TGCAGCGGTGGACTTCCCGGGCCTCTAAACATTCAGTACTTC.

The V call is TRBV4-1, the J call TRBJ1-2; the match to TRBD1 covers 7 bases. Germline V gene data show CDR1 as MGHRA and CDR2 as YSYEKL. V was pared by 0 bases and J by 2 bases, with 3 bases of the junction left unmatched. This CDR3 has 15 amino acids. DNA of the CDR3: TGCGCCAGCAGCCAAGAGGACAGGACGAACTATGGCTACACCTTC. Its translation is CASSQEDRTNYGYTF.

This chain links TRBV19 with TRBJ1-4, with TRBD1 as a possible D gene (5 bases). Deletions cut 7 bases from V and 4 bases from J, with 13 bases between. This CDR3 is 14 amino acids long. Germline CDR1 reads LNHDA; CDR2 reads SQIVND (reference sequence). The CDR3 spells CASTPDRYNEKLFF. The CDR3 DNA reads TGTGCCAGTACCCCCGACAGATATAATGAAAAACTGTTTTTT.

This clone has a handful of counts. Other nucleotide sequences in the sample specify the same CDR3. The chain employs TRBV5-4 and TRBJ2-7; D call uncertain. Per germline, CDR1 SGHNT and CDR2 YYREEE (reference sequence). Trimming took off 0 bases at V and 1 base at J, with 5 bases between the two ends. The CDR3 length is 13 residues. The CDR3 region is CASSLAPSYEQYF. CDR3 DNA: TGTGCCAGCAGCTTGGCCCCTTCCTACGAGCAGTACTTC.